These 16 T cell receptor beta chains were sequenced from one sample in a study of T cells in Graves' hyperthyroidism and ophthalmopathy. RNA transcripts served as the template for amplifying TCR beta CDR3 regions. HTBI primers were employed in a first-round RT-PCR of the TCR CDR3. TCRdb recomputed calls from the multiplex PCR reads with MiXCR, one row per CDR3 protein. The data contain hundreds of thousands of distinct CDR3 sequences, about 13% of them singletons. Sequencing was carried out using blood. These receptors came from a woman under 30 with Graves' hyperthyroidism.

This clonotype was detected ten times or more. The chain joins TRBV27 to TRBJ2-1; D is possibly TRBD2 (5 bases). Germline V gives CDR1 MNHEY, CDR2 SMNVEV (reference sequence). The CDR3 has 15 residues. V shed 6 bases and J shed 0 bases, with 12 bases lying between them. The CDR3 loop is CASSRGLDSYNEQFF. In DNA form, the CDR3 reads TGTGCCAGCAGCCGAGGGTTGGACTCCTACAATGAGCAGTTCTTC.

V and J are TRBV19 and TRBJ2-1; 7 bases agree with TRBD2. The CDR3 sequence is 14 residues long. The junction had 10 bases not matched to a gene; V was cut back by 8 bases and J by 6 bases. CDR1 is LNHDA, CDR2 SQIVND, per germline (reference sequence). CDR3 sequence reads: CASGASGVPNEQFF. CDR3 bases: TGTGCCAGTGGGGCTAGCGGAGTTCCCAATGAGCAGTTCTTC.

This clonotype was found many times. J is TRBJ2-5 and V is TRBV2; D is unresolved. Germline loops: CDR1 SNHLY, CDR2 FYNNEI. Deletions cut 8 bases from V and 2 bases from J, with 15 bases between. This CDR3 is built from 14 residues. CDR3 sequence reads: CASRKILGQETQYF. DNA for the CDR3: TGTGCCAGCCGTAAGATTCTCGGTCAAGAGACCCAGTACTTC.

This clonotype was picked up many times. CDR3 coding DNA: TGTGCCAGCAGCTTTTCGGACGGGCTAAAAGAGACCCAGTACTTC. Its protein product is CASSFSDGLKETQYF. The V and J genes are TRBV7-9 and TRBJ2-5; D not certain. This CDR3 is 15 amino acids long. Germline CDR1 and CDR2: SEHNR and FQNEAQ (reference sequence). V was cut by 3 bases and J by 3 bases, with 14 bases left in between. The full variable domain, completed using reference TRBV7-9 and TRBJ2-5, is DTGVSQNPRHKITKRGQNVTFRCDPISEHNRLYWYRQTLGQGPEFLTYFQNEAQLEKSRLLSDRFSAERPKGSFSTLEIQRTEQGDSAMYLCASSFSDGLKETQYFGPGTRLLVL.

This clonotype was picked up a small number of times. The chain combines TRBV19 with TRBJ1-1; D remains unclear. The V and J ends lost 6 bases and 5 bases respectively, with 13 bases between them. From germline, CDR1 is LNHDA and CDR2 SQIVND (reference sequence). The CDR3 covers 13 residues. CDR3 nucleotide sequence: TGTGCCAGTAGGCCCTCCCGTCGGACTGAAGCTTTCTTT. Translating it yields CASRPSRRTEAFF. Combining the CDR3 with reference TRBV19 and TRBJ1-1 gives the whole variable domain DGGITQSPKYLFRKEGQNVTLSCEQNLNHDAMYWYRQDPGQGLRLIYYSQIVNDFQKGDIAEGYSVSREKKESFPLTVTSAQKNPTAFYLCASRPSRRTEAFFGQGTRLTVV.

The chain combines TRBV7-9 with TRBJ2-2; 7 bases align to TRBD2. The CDR3 sequence is 12 residues long. The ends lost 6 bases at V and 9 bases at J; junction bases unmatched: 4. Germline CDR1 SEHNR, CDR2 FQNEAQ (reference sequence). The CDR3 sequence: CASRERGRELFF. CDR3 coding DNA: TGTGCCAGCAGAGAGCGGGGACGGGAGCTGTTTTTT.

This clonotype has ten or more counts. The V call is TRBV5-1, the J call TRBJ2-3; 8 bases are a match to TRBD1. Germline CDR1 reads SGHRS; CDR2 reads YFSETQ. The CDR3 length is 14 residues. After removal of 6 bases from V and 1 base from J, the junction contained 4 bases not matched to a gene. CDR3 bases: TGCGCCAGCAAACCGGGACAGGGCACAGATACGCAGTATTTT. Its translation: CASKPGQGTDTQYF.

This clonotype was observed many times. The genes are TRBV30 and TRBJ2-3, with a tentative D call TRBD1 (6 bases). The CDR3 spans 15 residues. Germline V gene data show CDR1 as GTSNPN and CDR2 as SVGIG (reference sequence). V was clipped by 0 bases and J by 4 bases, with 14 bases between them. CDR3 sequence reads: CAWSVGTRRSDTQYF. The CDR3 DNA reads as TGTGCCTGGAGTGTGGGGACACGGAGGTCAGATACGCAGTATTTT.

This clonotype was counted many times. This chain links TRBV29-1 with TRBJ2-1, with D possibly called TRBD1 or TRBD2 (5 bases each). The CDR3 has 11 amino acids. V lost 3 bases and J lost 10, with 10 bases in between. The V gene's germline CDR1 is SQVTM and CDR2 ANQGSEA. The CDR3 reads CSVEGRQEQFF. The CDR3 DNA follows: TGCAGCGTTGAGGGGAGACAGGAGCAGTTCTTC.

V and J are TRBV19 and TRBJ2-2; D perhaps matches TRBD2 (5 bases). The CDR3 totals 13 residues. Between the trimmed V and J ends, which lost 7 bases and 4 bases, there was a span of 10 bases. CDR1 and CDR2 from the germline V gene are LNHDA and SQIVND (reference sequence). CDR3 in amino acids: CASNRGTTGELFF. DNA for the CDR3: TGTGCCAGTAATCGGGGAACCACCGGGGAGCTGTTTTTT. The entire variable domain, with the rest obtained from reference TRBV19 and TRBJ2-2, is as follows: DGGITQSPKYLFRKEGQNVTLSCEQNLNHDAMYWYRQDPGQGLRLIYYSQIVNDFQKGDIAEGYSVSREKKESFPLTVTSAQKNPTAFYLCASNRGTTGELFFGEGSRLTVL.

In its sample, this clonotype was seen many times. V is TRBV28 and J is TRBJ1-1; D remains ambiguous. V lost 5 bases and J lost 4, with 11 bases in between. The CDR3 runs 13 residues. Looked up from germline, CDR1 is MDHEN and CDR2 is SYDVKM. The DNA of the CDR3 is TGTGCCAGCAGTCCCGGGATGAGCACTGAAGCTTTCTTT. It specifies CASSPGMSTEAFF.

V gene TRBV6-1 combines with J gene TRBJ2-2; D call uncertain. Trimming removed 8 bases from V and 7 bases from J, with 8 bases in between. The CDR3 is 11 residues long. Per germline, CDR1 MNHNS and CDR2 SASEGT. The CDR3 DNA is TGTGCCAGCGAGAAGAACGGGGAGCTGTTTTTT. It specifies CASEKNGELFF.

This clonotype was seen many times. J is TRBJ2-5 and V is TRBV16, with TRBD1 matching over 7 bases. V dropped 0 bases and J dropped 4; count of bases not matched to a gene: 5. CDR1 KGHSY and CDR2 FQNENV come from the germline V gene. The CDR3 contains 15 residues. CDR3 DNA: TGTGCCAGCAGCCAATCTAAGACAGGGCGAGAGACCCAGTACTTC. Its protein product is CASSQSKTGRETQYF.

This clonotype came up a few times. The V call is TRBV7-2, the J call TRBJ2-5; 9 bases map to TRBD1. This CDR3 contains 15 residues. Trimming cost V 5 bases and J 2 bases; bases outside gene matches: 6. Germline V gives CDR1 SGHTA, CDR2 FQGNSA. Here the CDR3 DNA reads TGTGCCAGCAGCCAGGACAGGGGAGGTCAAGAGACCCAGTACTTC. It translates to CASSQDRGGQETQYF.

This clonotype occurred a few times. This chain uses TRBV7-3 with TRBJ2-2; TRBD2 agrees at 11 bases. Germline assignment: CDR1 SGHTA and CDR2 FQGTGA. Germline trimming cut 5 bases from V and 5 bases from J; bases unmatched to any gene: 7. The CDR3 length is 16 residues. The CDR3 protein is CASSIGLAGGTGELFF. The CDR3 DNA follows: TGTGCCAGCAGCATAGGACTAGCGGGCGGAACCGGGGAGCTGTTTTTT.

In its sample, this clonotype was seen many times. The chain joins TRBV28 to TRBJ1-2; D is undetermined. Germline CDR1 reads MDHEN; CDR2 reads SYDVKM. CDR3 size: 15 residues. With 2 bases removed from V and 2 bases from J, the gap between germline ends came to 12 bases. In DNA form, the CDR3 reads TGTGCCAGCAGTTTAAACTCCCCGCCCAACTATGGCTACACCTTC. Its translation is CASSLNSPPNYGYTF.